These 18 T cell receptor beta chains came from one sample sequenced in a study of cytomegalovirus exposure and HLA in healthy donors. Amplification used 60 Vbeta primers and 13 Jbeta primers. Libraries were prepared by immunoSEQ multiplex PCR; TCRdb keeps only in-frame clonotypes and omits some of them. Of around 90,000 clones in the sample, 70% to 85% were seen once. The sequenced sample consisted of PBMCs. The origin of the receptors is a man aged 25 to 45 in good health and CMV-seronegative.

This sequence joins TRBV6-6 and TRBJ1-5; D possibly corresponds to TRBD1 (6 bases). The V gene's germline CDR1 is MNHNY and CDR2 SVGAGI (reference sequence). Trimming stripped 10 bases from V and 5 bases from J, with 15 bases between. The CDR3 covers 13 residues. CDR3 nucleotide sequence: TGTGCCACCGCCTGGGACAAGGATCAGCCCCAGCATTTT. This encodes CATAWDKDQPQHF.

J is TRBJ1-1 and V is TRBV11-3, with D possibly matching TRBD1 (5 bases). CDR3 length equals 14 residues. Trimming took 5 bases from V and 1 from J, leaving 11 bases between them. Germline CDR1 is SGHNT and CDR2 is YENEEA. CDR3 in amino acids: CASSGGVSNTEAFF. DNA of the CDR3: TGTGCCAGCAGCGGGGGGGTCTCGAACACTGAAGCTTTCTTT.

The CDR3 DNA reads as TGTGCCAGCAGCCTAACACCCGGGACAGCTCAAGAAAAACTGTTTTTT. Its translation: CASSLTPGTAQEKLFF. The V and J genes are TRBV9 and TRBJ1-4, with 7 bases aligning to TRBD1. J lost 8 bases, V lost 4 bases, and 14 bases had no gene match. The length of the CDR3 is 16 residues. From germline, CDR1 is SGDLS and CDR2 YYNGEE.

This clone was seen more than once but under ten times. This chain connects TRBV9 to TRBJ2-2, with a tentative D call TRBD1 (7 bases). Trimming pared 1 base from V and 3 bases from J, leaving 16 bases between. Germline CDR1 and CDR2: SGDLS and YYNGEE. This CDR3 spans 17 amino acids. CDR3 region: CASSVPRGTAHTGELFF. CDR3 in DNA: TGTGCCAGCAGCGTACCCCGGGGGACAGCACACACCGGGGAGCTGTTTTTT.

The CDR3 loop is CSVSQGVLNTEAFF. The CDR3 region has the DNA TGCAGCGTCTCACAGGGGGTACTGAACACTGAAGCTTTCTTT. The J gene is TRBJ1-1, the V gene TRBV29-1, with TRBD1 matching 8 bases. The CDR3 has 14 residues. Germline trimming cut 6 bases from V and 0 bases from J; bases unmatched to any gene: 6. Germline V lookup: CDR1 SQVTM, CDR2 ANQGSEA.

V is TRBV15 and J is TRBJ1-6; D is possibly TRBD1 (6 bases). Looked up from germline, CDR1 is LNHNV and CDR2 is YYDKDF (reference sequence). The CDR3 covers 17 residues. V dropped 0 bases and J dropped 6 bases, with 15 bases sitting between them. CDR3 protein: CATSRDSAGAANSPLHF. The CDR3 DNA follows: TGTGCCACCAGCAGAGATTCGGCGGGGGCAGCTAATTCACCCCTCCACTTT. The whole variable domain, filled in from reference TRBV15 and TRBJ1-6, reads DAMVIQNPRYQVTQFGKPVTLSCSQTLNHNVMYWYQQKSSQAPKLLFHYYDKDFNNEADTPDNFQSRRPNTSFCFLDIRSPGLGDTAMYLCATSRDSAGAANSPLHFGNGTRLTVT.

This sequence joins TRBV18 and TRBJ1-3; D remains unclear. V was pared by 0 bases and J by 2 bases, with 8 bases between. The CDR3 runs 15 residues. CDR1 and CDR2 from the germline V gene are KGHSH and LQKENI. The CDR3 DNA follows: TGTGCCAGCTCACCACCGGCTGCGGCTGGAAACACCATATATTTT. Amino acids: CASSPPAAAGNTIYF.

The CDR3 DNA is TGTGCCAGCAGCATTAGACAGGGGATGGGGGCTGAAGCTTTCTTT. It encodes CASSIRQGMGAEAFF. This chain uses TRBV5-4 with TRBJ1-1; TRBD1 aligns across 8 bases. V lost 4 bases, J lost 6 bases, and 11 bases stayed unmatched. Germline V CDR1 and CDR2: SGHNT, YYREEE (reference sequence). The CDR3 extends over 15 amino acids. Variable domain in full (rest from reference TRBV5-4 and TRBJ1-1): ETGVTQSPTHLIKTRGQQVTLRCSSQSGHNTVSWYQQALGQGPQFIFQYYREEENGRGNFPPRFSGLQFPNYSSELNVNALELDDSALYLCASSIRQGMGAEAFFGQGTRLTVV.

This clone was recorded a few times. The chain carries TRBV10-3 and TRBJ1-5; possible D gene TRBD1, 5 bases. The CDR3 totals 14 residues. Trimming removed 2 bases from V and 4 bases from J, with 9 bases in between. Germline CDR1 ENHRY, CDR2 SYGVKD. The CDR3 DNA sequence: TGTGCCATCAGTGAGCAGGACAAGAATCAGCCCCAGCATTTT. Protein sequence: CAISEQDKNQPQHF.

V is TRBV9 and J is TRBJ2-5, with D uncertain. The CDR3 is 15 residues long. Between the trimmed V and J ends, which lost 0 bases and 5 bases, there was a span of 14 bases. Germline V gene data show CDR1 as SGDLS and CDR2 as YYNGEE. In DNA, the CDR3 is TGTGCCAGCAGCGTAGACAGTGCCCACCCGGAGACCCAGTACTTC. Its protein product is CASSVDSAHPETQYF.

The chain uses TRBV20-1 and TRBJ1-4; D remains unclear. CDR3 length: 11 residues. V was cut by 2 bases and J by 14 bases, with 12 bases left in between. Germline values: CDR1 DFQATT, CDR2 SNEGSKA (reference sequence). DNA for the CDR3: TGCAGTGCTAGACGGGTCGGGTGGCTGTTTTTT. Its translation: CSARRVGWLFF.

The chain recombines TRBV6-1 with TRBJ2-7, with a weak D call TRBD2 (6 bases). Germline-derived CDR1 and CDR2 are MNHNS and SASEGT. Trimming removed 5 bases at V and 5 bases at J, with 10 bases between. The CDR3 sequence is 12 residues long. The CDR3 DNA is TGTGCCAGCAGTTCGGGGGTCCACGAGCAGTACTTC. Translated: CASSSGVHEQYF.

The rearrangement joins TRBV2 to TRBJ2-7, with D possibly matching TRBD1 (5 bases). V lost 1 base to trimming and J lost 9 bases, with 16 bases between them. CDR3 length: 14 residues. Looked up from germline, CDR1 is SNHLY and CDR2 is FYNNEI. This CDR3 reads CASSEGRGNGVQYF. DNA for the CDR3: TGTGCCAGCAGTGAAGGTAGGGGAAATGGTGTGCAGTACTTC. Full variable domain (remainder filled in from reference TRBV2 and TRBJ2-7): EPEVTQTPSHQVTQMGQEVILRCVPISNHLYFYWYRQILGQKVEFLVSFYNNEISEKSEIFDDQFSVERPDGSNFTLKIRSTKLEDSAMYFCASSEGRGNGVQYFGPGTRLTVT.

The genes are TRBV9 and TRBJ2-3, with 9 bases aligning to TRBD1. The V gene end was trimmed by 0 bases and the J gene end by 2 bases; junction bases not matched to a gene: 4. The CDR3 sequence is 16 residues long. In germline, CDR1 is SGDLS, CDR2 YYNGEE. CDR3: CASSVAGTGTTDTQYF. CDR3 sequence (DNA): TGTGCCAGCAGCGTAGCCGGGACAGGGACCACAGATACGCAGTATTTT.

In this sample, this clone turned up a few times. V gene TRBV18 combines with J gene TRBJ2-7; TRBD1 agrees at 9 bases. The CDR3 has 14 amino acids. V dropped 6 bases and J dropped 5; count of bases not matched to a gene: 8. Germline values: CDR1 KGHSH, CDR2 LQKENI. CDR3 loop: CASSVGDRVNEQYF. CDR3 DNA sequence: TGTGCCAGCTCCGTAGGGGACAGGGTGAACGAGCAGTACTTC.

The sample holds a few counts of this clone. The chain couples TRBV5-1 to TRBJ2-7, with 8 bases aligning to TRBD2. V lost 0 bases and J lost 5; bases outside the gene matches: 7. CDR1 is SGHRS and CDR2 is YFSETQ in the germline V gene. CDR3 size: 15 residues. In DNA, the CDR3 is TGCGCCAGCAGCTTGGGAGGCGGGGGGCGCGACGAGCAGTACTTC. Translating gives CASSLGGGGRDEQYF.

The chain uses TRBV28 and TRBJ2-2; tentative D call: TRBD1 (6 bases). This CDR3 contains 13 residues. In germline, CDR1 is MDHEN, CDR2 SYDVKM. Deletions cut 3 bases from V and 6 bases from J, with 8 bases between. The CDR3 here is CASSFQGPGELFF. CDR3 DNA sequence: TGTGCCAGCAGTTTTCAGGGGCCCGGGGAGCTGTTTTTT. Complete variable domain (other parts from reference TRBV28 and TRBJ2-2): DVKVTQSSRYLVKRTGEKVFLECVQDMDHENMFWYRQDPGLGLRLIYFSYDVKMKEKGDIPEGYSVSREKKERFSLILESASTNQTSMYLCASSFQGPGELFFGEGSRLTVL.

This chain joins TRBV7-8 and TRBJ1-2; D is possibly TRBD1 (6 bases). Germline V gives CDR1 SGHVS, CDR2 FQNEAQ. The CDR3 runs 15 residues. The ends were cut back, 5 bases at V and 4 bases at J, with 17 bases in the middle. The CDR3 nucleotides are TGTGCCAGCAGCGGCGCAGGGGCGCAGGTCTATGGCTACACCTTC. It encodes CASSGAGAQVYGYTF.